This T cell receptor beta chain was retrieved from a study of blood T cell repertoires in COVID-19. Clones were read by immunoSEQ multiplex PCR, and TCRdb kept only the in-frame ones, dropping some. Among 150,000 or so clones listed, 70% to 90% were seen once. Per germline, CDR1 SGDLS and CDR2 YYNGEE. The V gene lost 3 bases and the J gene lost 1 base, with 11 bases spanning the gap. This CDR3 region has 14 residues. Sequencing used peripheral blood. The V call is TRBV9, the J call TRBJ2-7, with D tentatively TRBD1 (6 bases). The clonotype was recovered from a man aged 18 to 35 with acute or convalescent COVID-19. CDR3 DNA sequence: TGTGCCAGCAGCGCCAAGGACAGTTCCTACGAGCAGTACTTC. Its protein is CASSAKDSSYEQYF.